The 21 T cell receptor beta chains below come from one sample, sequenced in a study of blood T cell repertoires in COVID-19. Produced via immunoSEQ multiplex PCR; TCRdb's table is partial and in-frame only. The data contain some 190,000 clones, roughly three quarters of them singletons. The sample was peripheral blood. The receptors were sampled from a woman in her forties or fifties with active or convalescent COVID-19.

The chain links TRBV9 to TRBJ2-2, with a possible D match to TRBD1 (5 bases). From germline, CDR1 is SGDLS and CDR2 YYNGEE. V lost 0 bases, J lost 1 base, and 13 bases lay in between. The CDR3 covers 17 residues. CDR3 residues: CASSVEVRGRNTGELFF. The CDR3 DNA sequence: TGTGCCAGCAGCGTAGAGGTTAGGGGCCGGAACACCGGGGAGCTGTTTTTT.

This chain joins TRBV28 and TRBJ2-3; 11 bases map to TRBD2. Germline lookup yields CDR1 MDHEN and CDR2 SYDVKM. The CDR3 runs 12 residues. Trimming removed 8 bases from V and 9 bases from J; junction bases left unmatched: 4. As DNA, the CDR3 is TGTGCCAGCTTAGCGGGGGGGCGAACGCAGTATTTT. Encoded protein: CASLAGGRTQYF.

V gene TRBV5-1 combines with J gene TRBJ1-1, with no clear D. With 2 bases removed from V and 4 bases from J, the gap between germline ends came to 12 bases. Germline CDR1 SGHRS, CDR2 YFSETQ. This CDR3 is 14 amino acids long. CDR3: CASSFGRVGTEAFF. CDR3 DNA sequence: TGCGCCAGCAGCTTCGGGAGGGTCGGCACTGAAGCTTTCTTT. Filled out from reference TRBV5-1 and TRBJ1-1, the complete variable domain reads KAGVTQTPRYLIKTRGQQVTLSCSPISGHRSVSWYQQTPGQGLQFLFEYFSETQRNKGNFPGRFSGRQFSNSRSEMNVSTLELGDSALYLCASSFGRVGTEAFFGQGTRLTVV.

The chain recombines TRBV2 with TRBJ1-3; weak D call: TRBD1 (6 bases). Trimming pared 6 bases from V and 0 bases from J, leaving 9 bases between. CDR1 is SNHLY and CDR2 is FYNNEI in the germline V gene. There are 14 residues in the CDR3. DNA for the CDR3: TGTGCCAGCAGCGGACAGCTCTCTGGAAACACCATATATTTT. Translation gives CASSGQLSGNTIYF. The whole variable domain, remainder taken from reference TRBV2 and TRBJ1-3, is EPEVTQTPSHQVTQMGQEVILRCVPISNHLYFYWYRQILGQKVEFLVSFYNNEISEKSEIFDDQFSVERPDGSNFTLKIRSTKLEDSAMYFCASSGQLSGNTIYFGEGSWLTVV.

The V call is TRBV19, the J call TRBJ2-3, with 14 bases fitting TRBD2. Germline-derived CDR1 and CDR2 are LNHDA and SQIVND (reference sequence). The CDR3 runs 16 residues. V shed 6 bases and J 3 bases; nucleotides not matched to a gene: 5. DNA for the CDR3: TGTGCCAGTAGGTCGACTAGCGGGGGGGGTACAGATACGCAGTATTTT. It yields the protein CASRSTSGGGTDTQYF. Supplemented by reference TRBV19 and TRBJ2-3, the full variable domain reads DGGITQSPKYLFRKEGQNVTLSCEQNLNHDAMYWYRQDPGQGLRLIYYSQIVNDFQKGDIAEGYSVSREKKESFPLTVTSAQKNPTAFYLCASRSTSGGGTDTQYFGPGTRLTVL.

The sample holds one count of this clone. The chain employs TRBV7-3 and TRBJ2-1, with 8 bases lining up with TRBD1. CDR1 is SGHTA, CDR2 FQGTGA, per germline. V was pared by 1 base and J by 1 base, with 12 bases of the junction left unmatched. The CDR3 covers 19 residues. The CDR3 is CASSLKDKRDRPSYNEQFF. Here the CDR3 DNA reads TGTGCCAGCAGCTTAAAGGATAAACGGGACAGGCCTTCCTACAATGAGCAGTTCTTC.

The rearrangement uses TRBV30 and TRBJ1-1; 9 bases line up with TRBD1. The CDR3 contains 14 residues. Germline V CDR1 and CDR2: GTSNPN, SVGIG (reference sequence). V dropped 5 bases and J dropped 1; count of bases not matched to a gene: 5. CDR3 nucleotides: TGTGCCTGGGACAGGGGGGTAGGGAACACTGAAGCTTTCTTT. The encoded protein is CAWDRGVGNTEAFF. Based on the CDR3 plus reference TRBV30 and TRBJ1-1, the full variable domain is SQTIHQWPATLVQPVGSPLSLECTVEGTSNPNLYWYRQAAGRGLQLLFYSVGIGQISSEVPQNLSASRPQDRQFILSSKKLLLSDSGFYLCAWDRGVGNTEAFFGQGTRLTVV.

The chain has TRBV7-9 and TRBJ1-5; D call uncertain. CDR3 size: 14 residues. The germline V gene has CDR1 SEHNR and CDR2 FQNEAQ (reference sequence). V dropped 1 base and J dropped 7 bases, with 11 bases sitting between them. The DNA for the CDR3 is TGTGCCAGCAGCTTAGTGAGGGTTGACCAGCCCCAGCATTTT. As protein: CASSLVRVDQPQHF.

The chain employs TRBV7-2 and TRBJ1-3; D perhaps matches TRBD1 (5 bases). Trimming removed 5 bases from V and 9 bases from J, with 20 bases in between. The CDR3 extends over 15 amino acids. Germline assignment: CDR1 SGHTA and CDR2 FQGNSA. This CDR3 reads CASSPRTGYGFTIYF. The CDR3 nucleotides read TGTGCCAGCAGCCCACGAACAGGTTACGGGTTCACCATATATTTT. Supplemented by reference TRBV7-2 and TRBJ1-3, the full variable domain reads GAGVSQSPSNKVTEKGKDVELRCDPISGHTALYWYRQSLGQGLEFLIYFQGNSAPDKSGLPSDRFSAERTGGSVSTLTIQRTQQEDSAVYLCASSPRTGYGFTIYFGEGSWLTVV.

The chain carries TRBV6-5 and TRBJ2-5; D possibly corresponds to TRBD1 (5 bases). The CDR3 consists of 14 residues. Trimming removed 7 bases at V and 5 bases at J, with 17 bases between. CDR1 and CDR2 (germline): MNHEY, SVGAGI. The CDR3 protein is CASMGRVMGETQYF. CDR3 DNA: TGTGCCAGCATGGGCAGGGTGATGGGGGAGACCCAGTACTTC.

The chain combines TRBV6-5 with TRBJ2-1; 8 bases fit TRBD2. Unmatched junction bases numbered 7, after V lost 8 bases and J lost 4 bases. CDR3 size: 14 residues. CDR1 and CDR2 (germline): MNHEY, SVGAGI. The CDR3 reads CASLSGNVYNEQFF. The CDR3, as DNA: TGTGCCAGCCTTAGCGGGAATGTTTACAATGAGCAGTTCTTC.

The chain recombines TRBV11-2 with TRBJ2-7; possibly TRBD2 for D (5 bases). V lost 7 bases, J lost 4 bases, and 11 bases lay in between. The CDR3 sequence is 12 residues long. Germline CDR1 SGHAT, CDR2 FQNNGV. The DNA of the CDR3 is TGTGCCAGCACCCCCTCGGGGTACGAGCAGTACTTC. Its protein product is CASTPSGYEQYF.

The chain uses TRBV4-2 and TRBJ2-5; 10 positions agree with TRBD2. The germline CDR1 and CDR2 sequences are LGHNA and YNFKEQ. This CDR3 comprises 17 residues. J lost 1 base, V lost 3 bases, and 8 bases had no gene match. The CDR3 region has the DNA TGTGCCAGCAGCCAGTTATTAGCGGGGGGTCGCCAAGAGACCCAGTACTTC. Its translation: CASSQLLAGGRQETQYF.

This clone was counted once. The rearrangement uses TRBV19 and TRBJ2-5; tentative D call: TRBD2 (6 bases). Trimming took 7 bases from V and 0 from J, leaving 27 bases between them. The CDR3 runs 19 residues. Germline V gives CDR1 LNHDA, CDR2 SQIVND (reference sequence). The CDR3 nucleotides are TGTGCCAGTACTAATCCCCGGGACTTCAGGTCAGATTACCAAGAGACCCAGTACTTC. Translating it yields CASTNPRDFRSDYQETQYF.

The chain links TRBV19 to TRBJ2-1, with 9 bases fitting TRBD1. Germline CDR1 LNHDA, CDR2 SQIVND (reference sequence). The CDR3 length is 16 residues. The trim removed 7 bases at V and 3 bases at J, leaving 10 bases unmatched. CDR3 DNA: TGTGCCAGTACCCGGGCGGGACAGGGCCTCTACAATGAGCAGTTCTTC. Amino acids: CASTRAGQGLYNEQFF.

The V gene is TRBV4-3, the J gene TRBJ2-3; TRBD2 matches at 12 bases. The CDR3 contains 21 residues. Per the germline V gene, CDR1 is LGHNA and CDR2 is YSLEER. Unmatched junction bases numbered 17, after V lost 0 bases and J lost 4 bases. Here the CDR3 reads CASSQDSSPLAGGPAPDTQYF. In DNA form, the CDR3 reads TGCGCCAGCAGCCAAGATTCTAGTCCCCTAGCGGGGGGGCCTGCGCCAGATACGCAGTATTTT.

This clone was seen at least ten times. The chain links TRBV3-1 (or the pseudogene TRBV3-2) to TRBJ1-2; 9 nucleotides agree with TRBD1. Germline-derived CDR1 and CDR2 are LGHDT and YNNKEL (reference sequence). The CDR3 length is 13 residues. V lost 4 bases, J lost 8 bases, and 5 bases stayed unmatched. CDR3 in amino acids: CASSRGQGWGYTF. CDR3 nucleotide sequence: TGTGCCAGCAGCCGGGGACAGGGATGGGGCTACACCTTC.

The CDR3 sequence: CSVVGDPQETQYF. In DNA, the CDR3 is TGCAGCGTTGTCGGGGATCCCCAAGAGACCCAGTACTTC. The chain is built from TRBV29-1 and TRBJ2-5; TRBD2 might be the D (5 bases). The germline V gene encodes CDR1 SQVTM and CDR2 ANQGSEA. CDR3 size: 13 residues. The ends were cut back, 4 bases at V and 1 base at J, with 10 bases in the middle.

This rearrangement joins TRBV7-2 to TRBJ2-3; D not resolved. V was trimmed by 5 bases and J by 0 bases, leaving 9 bases between them. The CDR3 is 14 amino acids. From germline, CDR1 is SGHTA and CDR2 FQGNSA. Written as DNA, the CDR3 is TGTGCCAGCAGCCCCCTCACAAGCACAGATACGCAGTATTTT. Amino acid sequence: CASSPLTSTDTQYF.

This clone was seen a handful of times. The chain links TRBV5-1 to TRBJ2-2; tentative D call: TRBD1 (6 bases). The CDR3 sequence is 17 residues long. The germline CDR1 and CDR2 sequences are SGHRS and YFSETQ. The V end was cut by 3 bases, the J end by 1 base, with 16 bases between. CDR3 DNA: TGCGCCAGCAGCTCAGTGCTGACAGGAGGGAACACCGGGGAGCTGTTTTTT. Encoded protein: CASSSVLTGGNTGELFF.

This clone was seen repeatedly, ten times or more. The V call is TRBV7-2, the J call TRBJ1-1; D is possibly TRBD1 (5 bases). CDR1 is SGHTA, CDR2 FQGNSA, per germline. The CDR3 spans 11 residues. V was clipped by 1 base and J by 11 bases, with 8 bases between them. The DNA of the CDR3 is TGTGCCAGCAGCTTAGAACAGGTGGCTTTCTTT. It translates to CASSLEQVAFF. Supplemented by reference TRBV7-2 and TRBJ1-1, the full variable domain reads GAGVSQSPSNKVTEKGKDVELRCDPISGHTALYWYRQSLGQGLEFLIYFQGNSAPDKSGLPSDRFSAERTGGSVSTLTIQRTQQEDSAVYLCASSLEQVAFFGQGTRLTVV.